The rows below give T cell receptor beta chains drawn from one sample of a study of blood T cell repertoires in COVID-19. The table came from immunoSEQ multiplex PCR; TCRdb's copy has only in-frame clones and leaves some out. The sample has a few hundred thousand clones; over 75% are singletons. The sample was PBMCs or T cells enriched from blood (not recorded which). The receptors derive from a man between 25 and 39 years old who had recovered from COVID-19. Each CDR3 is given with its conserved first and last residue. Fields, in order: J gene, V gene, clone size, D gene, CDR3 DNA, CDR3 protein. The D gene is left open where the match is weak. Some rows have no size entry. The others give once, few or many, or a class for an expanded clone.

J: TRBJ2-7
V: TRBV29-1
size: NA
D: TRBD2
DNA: TGCAGCGTTGGGGGAGGGACGGCTAAAGGGCAGTACTTC
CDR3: CSVGGGTAKGQYF

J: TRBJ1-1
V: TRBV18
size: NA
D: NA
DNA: TGTGCCAGCTCACCCACGGAGGGGACTGAAGCTTTCTTT
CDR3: CASSPTEGTEAFF

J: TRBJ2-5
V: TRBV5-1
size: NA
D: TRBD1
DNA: TGCGCCAGCAGCTTGGCCCCCGGGACAGGGGGAGAGACCCAGTACTTC
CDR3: CASSLAPGTGGETQYF

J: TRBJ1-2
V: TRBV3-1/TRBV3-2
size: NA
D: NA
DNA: TGTGCCAGCAGCCCAAGTGACCAGGGCAGCTATGGCTACACCTTC
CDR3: CASSPSDQGSYGYTF

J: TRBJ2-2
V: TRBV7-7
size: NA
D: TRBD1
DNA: TGTGCCAGCAGCCCTGGTGGGACAGGGAACACCGGGGAGCTGTTTTTT
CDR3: CASSPGGTGNTGELFF

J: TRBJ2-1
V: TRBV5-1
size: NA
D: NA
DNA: TGCGCCAGCAGCTTGTTCCTAGCAGTGAACAATGAGCAGTTCTTC
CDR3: CASSLFLAVNNEQFF

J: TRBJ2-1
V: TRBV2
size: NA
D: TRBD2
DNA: TGTGCCAGCAGTGAGGGGCTAGCGGGAGACTACAATGAGCAGTTCTTC
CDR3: CASSEGLAGDYNEQFF

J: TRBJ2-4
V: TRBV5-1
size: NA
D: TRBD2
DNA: TGCGCCAGCAGCAGCGGGAACTCTGAAAACATTCAGTACTTC
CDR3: CASSSGNSENIQYF

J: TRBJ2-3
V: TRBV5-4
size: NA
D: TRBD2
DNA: TGTGCCAGCAGTCTAGCGGGCGACACAGATACGCAGTATTTT
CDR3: CASSLAGDTDTQYF

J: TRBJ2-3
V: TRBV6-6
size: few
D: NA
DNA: TGTGCCAGCAGGAGGGGGAAGGGGGTCGGGGATACGCAGTATTTT
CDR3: CASRRGKGVGDTQYF

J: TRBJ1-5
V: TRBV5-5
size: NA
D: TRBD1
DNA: TGTGCCAGCAGCTTGGGACAGGGGAGTCAGCCCCAGCATTTT
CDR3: CASSLGQGSQPQHF

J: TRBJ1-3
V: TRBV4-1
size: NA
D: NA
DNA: TGCGCCAGCAGCCCGGGGGGAACGCCACTAACTGGAAACACCATATATTTT
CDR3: CASSPGGTPLTGNTIYF

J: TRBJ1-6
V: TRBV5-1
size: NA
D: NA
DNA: TGCGCCAGCAGCCCGGGGGGTAATTCACCCCTCCACTTT
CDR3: CASSPGGNSPLHF

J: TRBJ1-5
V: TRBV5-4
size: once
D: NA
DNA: TGTGCCAGCAGCCCAGACAGGTCTAATCAGCCCCAGCATTTT
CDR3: CASSPDRSNQPQHF

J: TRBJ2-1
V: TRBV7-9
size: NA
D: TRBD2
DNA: TGTGCCAGCAGCTTAATAACGGGAGGGCCTGGTGAGCAGTTCTTC
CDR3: CASSLITGGPGEQFF

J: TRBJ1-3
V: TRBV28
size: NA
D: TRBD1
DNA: TGTGCCAGCTGGGGACAGACCTCTGGAAACACCATATATTTT
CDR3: CASWGQTSGNTIYF

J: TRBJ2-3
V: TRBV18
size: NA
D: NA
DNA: TGTGCCAGCTCAGAACAGGGAGACACAGATACGCAGTATTTT
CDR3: CASSEQGDTDTQYF

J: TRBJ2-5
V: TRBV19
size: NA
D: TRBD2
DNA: TGTGCCAGTAGACGCGGAGATACGGGACTAGCGGGACAAGAGACCCAGTACTTC
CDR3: CASRRGDTGLAGQETQYF

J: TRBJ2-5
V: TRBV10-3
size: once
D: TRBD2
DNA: TGTGCCATCAGTGCTAGATCAGCGGGAGGTGAGGAGACCCAGTACTTC
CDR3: CAISARSAGGEETQYF

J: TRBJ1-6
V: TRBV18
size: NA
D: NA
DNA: TGTGCCAGCTCCCGAGAAAGACAGCAAAATTCACCCCTCCACTTT
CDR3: CASSRERQQNSPLHF

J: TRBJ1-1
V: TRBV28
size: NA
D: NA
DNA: TGTGCCAGCACTTTGGGGGGGAACACTGAAGCTTTCTTT
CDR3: CASTLGGNTEAFF

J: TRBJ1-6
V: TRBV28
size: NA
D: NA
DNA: TGTGCCAGCAGTAGGAGGGGATCGTCACCCCTCCACTTT
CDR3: CASSRRGSSPLHF

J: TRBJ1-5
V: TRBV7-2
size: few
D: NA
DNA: TGTGCCAGCAGCCCGGGGGGGGGCCGGAATCAGCCCCAGCATTTT
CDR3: CASSPGGGRNQPQHF

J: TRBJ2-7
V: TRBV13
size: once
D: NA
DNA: TGTGCCAGCAGCCCTTGTCGGGACACTGGTTGTGAGCAGTACTTC
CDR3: CASSPCRDTGCEQYF

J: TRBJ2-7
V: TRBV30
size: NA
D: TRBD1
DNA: TGTGCCTGGAGTGGAAATCGGGACAGGGCCTACGAGCAGTACTTC
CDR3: CAWSGNRDRAYEQYF

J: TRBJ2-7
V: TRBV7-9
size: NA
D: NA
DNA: TGTGCCAGCAGCTTATGGGGCAGGGGTGGAGGGCAGTACTTC
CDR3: CASSLWGRGGGQYF

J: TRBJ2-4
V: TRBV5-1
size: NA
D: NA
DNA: TGCGCCAGCAGTCATACTAACCCCGCTCCCAAAAACATTCAGTACTTC
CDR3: CASSHTNPAPKNIQYF

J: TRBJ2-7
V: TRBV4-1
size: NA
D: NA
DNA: TGCGCCAGCAGCAGCCGGGACAACTACGAGCAGTACTTC
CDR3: CASSSRDNYEQYF

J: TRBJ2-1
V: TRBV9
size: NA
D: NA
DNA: TGTGCCAGCAGCCTCCGGGATTTAAGACTAGATGAGCAGTTCTTC
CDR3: CASSLRDLRLDEQFF

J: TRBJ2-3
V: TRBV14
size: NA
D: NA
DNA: TGTGCCAGCAGCCAAGAGGCCAGGGGTTTATCAGATACGCAGTATTTT
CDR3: CASSQEARGLSDTQYF

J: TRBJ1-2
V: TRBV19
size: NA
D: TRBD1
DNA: TGTGCCAGTAGGACAGGGAAGTATGATGGCTACACCTTC
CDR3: CASRTGKYDGYTF

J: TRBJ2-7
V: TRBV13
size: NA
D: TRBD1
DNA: TGTGCCAGCAGCTTAGACTCCCGGGACAGCTCTCAAGCCTACGAGCAGTACTTC
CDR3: CASSLDSRDSSQAYEQYF

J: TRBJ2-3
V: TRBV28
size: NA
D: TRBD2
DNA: TGTGCCAGCAGTTCGGGACTAGCGGAAATCACAGATACGCAGTATTTT
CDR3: CASSSGLAEITDTQYF

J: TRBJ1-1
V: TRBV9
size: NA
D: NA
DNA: TGTGCCAGCAGCGTAGATGCCGGGGGGAACACTGAAGCTTTCTTT
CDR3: CASSVDAGGNTEAFF

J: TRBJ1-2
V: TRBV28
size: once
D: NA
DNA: TGTGCCAGCAGTTTGTCGTACTATGGCTACACCTTC
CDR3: CASSLSYYGYTF

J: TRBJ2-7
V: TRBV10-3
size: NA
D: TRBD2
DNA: TGTGCCATCAGTGAGCGACTAGCGGGCGGCTACGAGCAGTACTTC
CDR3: CAISERLAGGYEQYF

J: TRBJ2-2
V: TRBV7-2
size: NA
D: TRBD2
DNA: TGTGCCAGCAGCTTATATGTTGTATTAGCGGGAGGTAACACCGGGGAGCTGTTTTTT
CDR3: CASSLYVVLAGGNTGELFF

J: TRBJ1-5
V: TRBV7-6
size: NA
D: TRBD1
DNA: TGTGCCAGCAGCTTAGACCAAACAGACAGGGCGCATCAGCCCCAGCATTTT
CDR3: CASSLDQTDRAHQPQHF

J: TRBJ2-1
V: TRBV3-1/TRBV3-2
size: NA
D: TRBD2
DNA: TGTGCCAGCAGCCAGAGGACTAGCGGGAGGGCCAGGAGGAATGAGCAGTTCTTC
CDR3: CASSQRTSGRARRNEQFF

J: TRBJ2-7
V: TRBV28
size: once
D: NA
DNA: TGTGCCAGCAGTTTCCCGCCGGGGAGCTCCTACGAGCAGTACTTC
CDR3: CASSFPPGSSYEQYF

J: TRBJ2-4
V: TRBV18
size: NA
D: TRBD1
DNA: TGTGCCAGCTCACTCACGGGACAGGGCCATGAAATAACCAAAAACATTCAGTACTTC
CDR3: CASSLTGQGHEITKNIQYF

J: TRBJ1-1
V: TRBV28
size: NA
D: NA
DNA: TGTGCCACCCGTCTTCGGGAGAACACTGAAGCTTTCTTT
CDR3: CATRLRENTEAFF

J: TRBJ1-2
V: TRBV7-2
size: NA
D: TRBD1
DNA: TGTGCCAGCAGCTTAGCAGGGGGCAGTATCTCGTATGATGGCTACACCTTC
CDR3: CASSLAGGSISYDGYTF

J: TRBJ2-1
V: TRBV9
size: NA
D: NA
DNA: TGTGCCAGCAGCGTAAGGGGTGGGGGGTCCTACAATGAGCAGTTCTTC
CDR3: CASSVRGGGSYNEQFF

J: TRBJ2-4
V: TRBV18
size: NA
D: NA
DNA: TGTGCCAGCTCTGACAAGGACAAAAACATTCAGTACTTC
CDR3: CASSDKDKNIQYF

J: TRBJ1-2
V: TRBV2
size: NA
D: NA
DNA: TGTGCCAGCAGTGAAATACAGGCTCGGGGCTACACCTTC
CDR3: CASSEIQARGYTF

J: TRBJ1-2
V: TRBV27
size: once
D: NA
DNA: TGTGCCAGCAGCCCGCGACCAGGGATCTACGGCTACACCTTC
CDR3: CASSPRPGIYGYTF

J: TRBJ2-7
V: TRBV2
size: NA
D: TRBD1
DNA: TGTGCCAGCAGTATCGGGACAGGGGAAGGCGAGCAGTACTTC
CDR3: CASSIGTGEGEQYF

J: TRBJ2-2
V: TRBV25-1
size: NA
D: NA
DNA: TGTGCCAGCAGTGACGACTATCTTCCGTTTTTT
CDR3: CASSDDYLPFF

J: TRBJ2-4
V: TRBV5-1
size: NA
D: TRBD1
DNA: TGCGCCAGCAGCTTGGAGGGACAGGCTATTCTAGCCAAAAACATTCAGTACTTC
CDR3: CASSLEGQAILAKNIQYF

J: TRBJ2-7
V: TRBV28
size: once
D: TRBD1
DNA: TGTGCCAGCGGGGACAGGGTCGAGCAGTACTTC
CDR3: CASGDRVEQYF